The TCR beta chain under discussion was sequenced for a study of CD8 T cells in Susac syndrome. Matching for age and sex applied to the controls, who were healthy donors. The RNA, about 0.45 to 1 ug, was put through reverse transcription using random hexamers. Using its own MiXCR run on the immunoSEQ multiplex PCR reads, TCRdb lists one record per CDR3 protein. The profile covers approximately 46,000 distinct CDR3 sequences, with more than 85% appearing a single time and roughly 0.4% taken by the ten largest. The sequenced sample was CD8+ T cells from PBMCs. This TCR came from a human donor in good health.

The CDR3 DNA follows: TGTGCCAGCAGTTACTCCGGCAATGGAAACACCATATATTTT. Amino acids: CASSYSGNGNTIYF. The chain recombines TRBV6-5 with TRBJ1-3; no definite D call. Trimming stripped 0 bases from V and 3 bases from J, with 6 bases between. The CDR3 is 14 amino acids. Germline lookup yields CDR1 MNHEY and CDR2 SVGAGI.